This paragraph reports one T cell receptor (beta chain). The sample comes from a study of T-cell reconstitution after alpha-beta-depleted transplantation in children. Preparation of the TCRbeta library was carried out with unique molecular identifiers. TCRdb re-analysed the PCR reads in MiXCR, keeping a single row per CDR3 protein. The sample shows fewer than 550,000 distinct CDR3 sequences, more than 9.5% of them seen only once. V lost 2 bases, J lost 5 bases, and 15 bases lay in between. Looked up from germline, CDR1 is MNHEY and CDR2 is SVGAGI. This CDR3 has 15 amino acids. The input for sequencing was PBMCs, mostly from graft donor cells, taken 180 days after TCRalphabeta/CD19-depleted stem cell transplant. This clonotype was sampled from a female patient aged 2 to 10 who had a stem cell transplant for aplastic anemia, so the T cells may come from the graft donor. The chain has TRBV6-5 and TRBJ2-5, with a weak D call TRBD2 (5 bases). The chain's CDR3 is CASSYGRLSVETQYF. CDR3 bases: TGTGCCAGCAGTTACGGTAGACTATCTGTGGAGACCCAGTACTTC.